Presented here are 9 T cell receptor beta chains from one specimen sequenced in a study of identical twins. Each CDR3 protein gets one entry after TCRdb re-called the 5' RACE reads with MiXCR. The sample comprises 300,000 or so distinct CDR3 sequences, roughly 9% of which are singletons, and around 7.1% rests with the top ten. These data also formed part of another study, on yellow fever vaccine responses in identical twins.

Sequencing was done on a sample of CD8+ T cells sorted from blood. These receptor sequences come from a young woman in good health.

The J gene is TRBJ2-7, the V gene TRBV10-1, with no clear D. In germline, CDR1 is WNHNN, CDR2 SYGVQD (reference sequence). The V end lost 1 base, the J end lost 6 bases, and 10 bases lay between the germline ends. The CDR3 has 13 amino acids. DNA for the CDR3: TGCGCCAGCAGTGAGTACGGAGCTGCCGAGCAGTACTTC. Residues: CASSEYGAAEQYF.

This clonotype appeared many times. The CDR3 is CASSDSGQGADTQYF. The CDR3 region has the DNA TGTGCCAGCAGTGACTCAGGGCAGGGGGCAGATACGCAGTATTTT. V gene TRBV6-4 combines with J gene TRBJ2-3, with 7 bases that match TRBD1. V dropped 0 bases and J dropped 4; count of bases not matched to a gene: 4. CDR1 and CDR2 (germline): MRHNA, SNTAGT. This CDR3 region has 15 residues.

This clonotype was observed many times. The chain couples TRBV10-2 to TRBJ2-7; D is tentatively TRBD1 or TRBD2 (5 bases each). Trimming removed 8 bases at V and 0 bases at J, with 17 bases between. CDR3 length: 15 residues. Germline V gene data show CDR1 as WSHSY and CDR2 as SAAADI. Written as DNA, the CDR3 is TGCGCCAGCCTAACCCGGGGCCTAACCTCCTACGAGCAGTACTTC. The encoded protein is CASLTRGLTSYEQYF.

This sequence joins TRBV20-1 and TRBJ2-7, with a weak D call TRBD2 (7 bases). In germline, CDR1 is DFQATT, CDR2 SNEGSKA (reference sequence). The CDR3 has 15 amino acids. Between the trimmed V and J ends, which lost 0 bases and 4 bases, there was a span of 16 bases. The CDR3 protein is CSARDLAGATYEQYF. The CDR3 coding sequence is TGCAGTGCTAGAGATTTGGCGGGGGCCACATACGAGCAGTACTTC.

Points on this clonotype: One end of the junction is discordant with germline, which a read error may explain. CDR3 amino acids: CASSLDGGVGANVLPF. The CDR3 nucleotides read TGTGCCAGCAGTTTGGACGGCGGAGTTGGGGCCAACGTCCTGCCTTTC. The chain carries TRBV12-3 or TRBV12-4 and TRBJ2-6, with a possible D match to TRBD1 (5 bases). The CDR3 totals 16 residues.

This clonotype is labeled large. This CDR3 is CASRGPLGLDTQYF. DNA for the CDR3: TGTGCCAGCCGTGGGCCCCTTGGGCTAGATACGCAGTATTTT. The rearrangement links TRBV27 to TRBJ2-3; D is ambiguous. The CDR3 is 14 residues long. V dropped 8 bases and J dropped 5 bases, with 17 bases sitting between them. The germline CDR1 and CDR2 sequences are MNHEY and SMNVEV (reference sequence).

This clonotype has a count of ten or more. V and J are TRBV10-3 and TRBJ1-1; unclear D gene. Trimming took off 2 bases at V and 0 bases at J, with 7 bases between the two ends. The CDR3 sequence is 14 residues long. Per germline, CDR1 ENHRY and CDR2 SYGVKD. Written as DNA, the CDR3 is TGTGCCATCAGTGAGAAACAGATGAACACTGAAGCTTTCTTT. As protein: CAISEKQMNTEAFF.

The chain couples TRBV10-3 to TRBJ1-1; a weak D match, TRBD1 (5 bases). This CDR3 is built from 15 residues. The V gene's germline CDR1 is ENHRY and CDR2 SYGVKD. V was cut by 3 bases and J by 5 bases, with 16 bases left in between. Here the CDR3 DNA reads TGTGCCATCAGTGACCCCGAGGGGTCGAGGACTGAAGCTTTCTTT. Its protein is CAISDPEGSRTEAFF.

The table lists this clonotype with a few counts. The rearrangement links TRBV29-1 to TRBJ2-2; a possible D gene is TRBD1 (5 bases). CDR1 is SQVTM and CDR2 is ANQGSEA in the germline V gene. Trimming stripped 7 bases from V and 6 bases from J, with 12 bases between. This CDR3 region has 12 residues. The CDR3 here is CSGAGPSGELFF. The DNA of the CDR3 is TGCAGCGGAGCAGGGCCGTCCGGGGAGCTGTTTTTT.